This T cell receptor beta chain appears in the sequencing data of a study of T-cell reconstitution after alpha-beta-depleted transplantation in children. This clonotype came up a few times. Its antigen is not known. Study conclusions and caveats: T-cell numbers and diversity one year post-transplant derived largely from freshly generated T cells.

CDR1 is SGHRS, CDR2 YFSETQ, per germline. CDR3 size: 13 residues. The ends lost 0 bases at V and 7 bases at J; junction bases unmatched: 3. This sample's TCRbeta library carried unique molecular identifier barcodes. MiXCR, run by TCRdb on the PCR reads, gives a single entry per CDR3 protein. The sample records around 580,000 distinct CDR3 sequences, 27% being singletons. The material was PBMCs, obtained before TCRalphabeta/CD19-depleted stem cell transplant. V and J are TRBV5-1 and TRBJ1-2; the match to TRBD1 covers 7 bases. The TCR was taken from a boy under two years old with Wiskott-Aldrich syndrome, due to receive a stem cell transplant. The CDR3 bases are TGCGCCAGCAGCTTGGAAGGGGGCATTGGCTACACCTTC. Protein product: CASSLEGGIGYTF.